Following are 24 T cell receptor beta chains from one sample sequenced in a study of T cell responses to AZD1222 COVID-19 vaccine. Sequencing was performed with immunoSEQ multiplex PCR; in TCRdb, only in-frame clones are kept and a portion is missing. The sample consists of 120,000 to 150,000 clones, about nine tenths of them appearing once. The input for sequencing was peripheral blood, taken on day 0 of AZD1222 vaccination. The receptors originated from an adult in good health.

This clone has only a few counts. The chain employs TRBV6-5 and TRBJ1-2; D gene ambiguous. CDR3 length: 11 residues. Germline V gene sequence: CDR1 MNHEY, CDR2 SVGAGI. Trimming left V 4 bases short and J 5 bases short, with 5 bases between. CDR3 nucleotide sequence: TGTGCCAGCAGTTCCGGGTATGGCTACACCTTC. This encodes CASSSGYGYTF.

This chain joins TRBV7-3 and TRBJ2-5, with D possibly TRBD1 on 6 matching bases. Per germline, CDR1 SGHTA and CDR2 FQGTGA. CDR3 size: 13 residues. V was pared by 5 bases and J by 5 bases, with 12 bases between. CDR3 DNA sequence: TGTGCCAGCAGCCCTACAGGGAAGGAGACCCAGTACTTC. This gives the protein CASSPTGKETQYF.

The chain uses TRBV4-2 and TRBJ1-2; tentative D call: TRBD1 (5 bases). Looked up from germline, CDR1 is LGHNA and CDR2 is YNFKEQ. This CDR3 has 15 amino acids. V lost 2 bases and J lost 4, with 14 bases in between. As DNA, the CDR3 is TGTGCCAGCAGCCAAAGTACCGGGGGGGGCTATGGCTACACCTTC. Translated: CASSQSTGGGYGYTF.

The gene calls are TRBV28 and TRBJ1-5, with 8 bases lining up with TRBD1. V was pared by 5 bases and J by 1 base, with 10 bases of the junction left unmatched. CDR1 and CDR2 from the germline V gene are MDHEN and SYDVKM. CDR3 length: 17 amino acids. The CDR3 reads CASSPRQGLQSNQPQHF. Written as DNA, the CDR3 is TGTGCCAGCAGTCCACGACAGGGGTTGCAAAGCAATCAGCCCCAGCATTTT.

The rearrangement links TRBV7-6 to TRBJ2-5; D remains unclear. The CDR3 consists of 16 residues. Germline CDR1 reads SGHVS; CDR2 reads FNYEAQ. The V end was cut by 4 bases, the J end by 5 bases, with 20 bases between. The CDR3 region is CASSSLRALVGETQYF. The CDR3 region has the DNA TGTGCCAGCAGCTCCCTACGGGCCCTGGTAGGGGAGACCCAGTACTTC.

The chain uses TRBV10-3 and TRBJ2-3; TRBD1 or TRBD2 may be the D gene (5 bases each). Germline V CDR1 and CDR2: ENHRY, SYGVKD. The CDR3 spans 16 residues. Trimming removed 8 bases from V and 1 base from J, with 19 bases in between. For the CDR3, the DNA is TGTGCCATCGGGATTGGGGGTATAGGGGGCACAGATACGCAGTATTTT. Translation: CAIGIGGIGGTDTQYF.

The chain is built from TRBV12-5 and TRBJ2-3, with 7 bases lining up with TRBD1. Germline CDR1 LGHNT, CDR2 FRNRAP. With 1 base clipped from V and 4 bases from J, the junction kept 2 bases outside the gene matches. The length of the CDR3 is 14 residues. CDR3 region: CASGLGQGADTQYF. In nucleotides, the CDR3 is TGTGCTAGTGGTTTGGGACAGGGCGCAGATACGCAGTATTTT.

The CDR3 protein is CASSSWTSGSSYNEQFF. CDR3 nucleotides: TGTGCCAGCAGCTCTTGGACTAGCGGGAGTTCCTACAATGAGCAGTTCTTC. This chain uses TRBV9 with TRBJ2-1, with 13 positions matching TRBD2. The junction had 5 bases not matched to a gene; V was cut back by 4 bases and J by 1 base. Germline loops: CDR1 SGDLS, CDR2 YYNGEE. The CDR3 is 17 amino acids.

The chain has TRBV7-3 and TRBJ2-6; D is uncertain. The CDR3 has 16 amino acids. V was clipped by 2 bases and J by 0 bases, with 8 bases between them. Germline V gene lookup returns CDR1 SGHTA and CDR2 FQGTGA. CDR3: CASSLRHSSGANVLTF. CDR3 coding DNA: TGTGCCAGCAGCTTACGGCATAGCTCTGGGGCCAACGTCCTGACTTTC.

V and J are TRBV18 and TRBJ2-3; D is unresolved. This CDR3 is built from 10 residues. Germline V gene sequence: CDR1 KGHSH, CDR2 LQKENI. V lost 8 bases, J lost 5 bases, and 5 bases lay in between. As DNA, the CDR3 is TGTGCCAGCCGAGAAGATACGCAGTATTTT. This codes for CASREDTQYF.

The V call is TRBV29-1, the J call TRBJ2-1; TRBD2 is a possible D gene (5 bases). The CDR3 covers 13 residues. Trimming shortened V by 7 bases and J by 15 bases, and 25 bases separated the two germline ends. CDR1 is SQVTM and CDR2 is ANQGSEA in the germline V gene. The CDR3 bases are TGCAGCGCTAAATCCGTCCCGGGAAAAGAGGGGTTCTTC. It encodes CSAKSVPGKEGFF.

This chain joins TRBV4-3 and TRBJ1-6, with 7 bases that match TRBD1. The V gene end was trimmed by 1 base and the J gene end by 9 bases; junction bases not matched to a gene: 3. The germline V gene has CDR1 LGHNA and CDR2 YSLEER. The CDR3 runs to 14 residues. The CDR3 nucleotides read TGCGCCAGCAGCCAAGGTCAGGGGGGTTCACCCCTCCACTTT. Protein sequence: CASSQGQGGSPLHF.

The rearrangement joins TRBV27 to TRBJ2-3, with TRBD2 matching over 11 bases. Germline V CDR1 and CDR2: MNHEY, SMNVEV (reference sequence). With 5 bases clipped from V and 7 bases from J, the junction kept 8 bases outside the gene matches. The CDR3 has 15 amino acids. The CDR3 bases are TGTGCCAGCAGTCTGACTAGCGGGAACCTCAATACGCAGTATTTT. Protein product: CASSLTSGNLNTQYF.

The rearrangement links TRBV30 to TRBJ2-3; perhaps D is TRBD1 or TRBD2 (5 bases each). V shed 0 bases and J shed 3 bases, with 13 bases lying between them. CDR3 size: 15 residues. Per the germline V gene, CDR1 is GTSNPN and CDR2 is SVGIG (reference sequence). CDR3 sequence: CAWSVWGSRTDTQYF. The CDR3 bases are TGTGCCTGGAGTGTTTGGGGGAGTCGAACAGATACGCAGTATTTT.

The chain uses TRBV7-2 and TRBJ2-4; D uncertain. Germline CDR1 reads SGHTA; CDR2 reads FQGNSA. The CDR3 is made up of 13 amino acids. Trimming took 1 base from V and 8 from J, leaving 9 bases between them. The CDR3 nucleotides read TGTGCCAGCAGCTTAGGTCAGGTATACATTCAGTACTTC. This sequence encodes CASSLGQVYIQYF.

This clone was observed a few times. V usage is TRBV3-1 (or the pseudogene TRBV3-2) and J usage is TRBJ2-7, with D possibly matching TRBD1 (6 bases). Deletions cut 0 bases from V and 3 bases from J, with 12 bases between. Germline values: CDR1 LGHDT, CDR2 YNNKEL (reference sequence). The CDR3 has 15 residues. The CDR3 DNA is TGTGCCAGCAGCCAAGAGGCGGACAGTGTCTACGAGCAGTACTTC. It translates to CASSQEADSVYEQYF.

Worth noting for this clone: This sample includes further DNA sequences coding for the same CDR3. V is TRBV9 and J is TRBJ2-3; D gene ambiguous. This CDR3 has 12 residues. Looked up from germline, CDR1 is SGDLS and CDR2 is YYNGEE. The V end lost 0 bases, the J end lost 3 bases, and 2 bases lay between the germline ends. The CDR3 region is CASSVGTDTQYF. CDR3 sequence (DNA): TGTGCCAGCAGCGTAGGGACAGATACGCAGTATTTT.

The rearrangement joins TRBV30 to TRBJ1-4; maybe TRBD1 (5 bases). Trimming left V 5 bases short and J 8 bases short, with 18 bases between. The CDR3 is made up of 14 amino acids. Per the germline V gene, CDR1 is GTSNPN and CDR2 is SVGIG (reference sequence). The CDR3 protein is CAWGGRGAGEKLFF. The CDR3 DNA reads as TGTGCCTGGGGTGGCAGAGGGGCTGGGGAAAAACTGTTTTTT.

The rearrangement links TRBV7-3 to TRBJ1-2, with TRBD1 matching over 12 bases. Trimming cost V 5 bases and J 3 bases; bases outside gene matches: 16. The germline gives CDR1 SGHTA, CDR2 FQGTGA. The CDR3 is 19 amino acids. CDR3 sequence (DNA): TGTGCCAGCAGCCCGCCGGCCGGGACAGGGGGCTCGCGTGACTATGGCTACACCTTC. This translates into CASSPPAGTGGSRDYGYTF.

The chain carries TRBV7-8 and TRBJ1-1; D uncertain. The CDR3 runs to 13 residues. Trimming left V 2 bases short and J 1 base short, with 5 bases between. Germline V CDR1 and CDR2: SGHVS, FQNEAQ. The CDR3 region has the DNA TGTGCCAGCAGCTTAAGGCGGAACACTGAAGCTTTCTTT. Amino acid sequence: CASSLRRNTEAFF.

The chain carries TRBV21-1 and TRBJ2-3. TRBV21-1 is labeled a pseudogene. The CDR3 length is 14 residues. CDR3 residues: CASSKGGAGDTQYF. DNA of the CDR3: TGTGCCAGCAGCAAAGGGGGGGCGGGGGATACGCAGTATTTT.

This clone showed up just a few times. The chain combines TRBV7-2 with TRBJ2-7; perhaps TRBD2 as D (6 bases). The germline CDR1 and CDR2 sequences are SGHTA and FQGNSA. The CDR3 has 15 residues. The V and J ends lost 4 bases and 3 bases respectively, with 16 bases between them. Here the CDR3 DNA reads TGTGCCAGCAGCTCCTATACTGGACTAAGCTACGAGCAGTACTTC. Translation gives CASSSYTGLSYEQYF.

The chain joins TRBV10-2 to TRBJ2-2; 10 bases are shared with TRBD2. V dropped 6 bases and J dropped 0; count of bases not matched to a gene: 1. There are 15 residues in the CDR3. The germline CDR1 and CDR2 sequences are WSHSY and SAAADI. The CDR3 spells CASRSGRANTGELFF. For the CDR3, the DNA is TGCGCCAGCAGAAGCGGGAGGGCGAACACCGGGGAGCTGTTTTTT.

The chain employs TRBV6-5 and TRBJ2-7; unclear D gene. This CDR3 is built from 15 residues. Trimming took off 7 bases at V and 3 bases at J, with 19 bases between the two ends. Germline V lookup: CDR1 MNHEY, CDR2 SVGAGI. The CDR3 coding sequence is TGTGCCAGCACCCCACTTGCCTCCCTAGGCTACGAGCAGTACTTC. Protein sequence: CASTPLASLGYEQYF.